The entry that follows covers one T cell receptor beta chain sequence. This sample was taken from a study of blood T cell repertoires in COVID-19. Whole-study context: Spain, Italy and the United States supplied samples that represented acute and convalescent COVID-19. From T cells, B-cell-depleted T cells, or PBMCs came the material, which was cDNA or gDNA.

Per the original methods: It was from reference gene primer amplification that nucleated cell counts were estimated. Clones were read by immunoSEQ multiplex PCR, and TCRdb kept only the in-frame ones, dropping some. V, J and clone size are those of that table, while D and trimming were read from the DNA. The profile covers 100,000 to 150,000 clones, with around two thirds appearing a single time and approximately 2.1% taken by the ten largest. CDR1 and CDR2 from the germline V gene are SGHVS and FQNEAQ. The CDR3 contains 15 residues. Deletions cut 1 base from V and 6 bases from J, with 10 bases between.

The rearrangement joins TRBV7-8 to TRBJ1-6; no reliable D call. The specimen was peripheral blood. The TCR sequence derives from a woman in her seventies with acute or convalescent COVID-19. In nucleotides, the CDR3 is TGTGCCAGCAGCTTAGGCCAGGCCCCTAATTCACCCCTCCACTTT. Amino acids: CASSLGQAPNSPLHF.